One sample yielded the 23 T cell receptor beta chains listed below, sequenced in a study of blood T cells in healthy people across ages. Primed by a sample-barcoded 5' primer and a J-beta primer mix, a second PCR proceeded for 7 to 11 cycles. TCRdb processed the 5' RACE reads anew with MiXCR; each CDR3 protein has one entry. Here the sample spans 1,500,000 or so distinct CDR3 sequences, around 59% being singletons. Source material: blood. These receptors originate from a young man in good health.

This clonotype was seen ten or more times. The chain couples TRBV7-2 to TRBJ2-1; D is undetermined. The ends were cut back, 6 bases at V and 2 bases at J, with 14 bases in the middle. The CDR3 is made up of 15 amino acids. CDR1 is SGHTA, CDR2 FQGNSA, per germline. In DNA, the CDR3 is TGTGCCAGCAGTCTCGTTTCTGGTACCTACAATGAGCAGTTCTTC. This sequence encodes CASSLVSGTYNEQFF. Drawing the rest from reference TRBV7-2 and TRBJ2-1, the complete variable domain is GAGVSQSPSNKVTEKGKDVELRCDPISGHTALYWYRQSLGQGLEFLIYFQGNSAPDKSGLPSDRFSAERTGGSVSTLTIQRTQQEDSAVYLCASSLVSGTYNEQFFGPGTRLTVL.

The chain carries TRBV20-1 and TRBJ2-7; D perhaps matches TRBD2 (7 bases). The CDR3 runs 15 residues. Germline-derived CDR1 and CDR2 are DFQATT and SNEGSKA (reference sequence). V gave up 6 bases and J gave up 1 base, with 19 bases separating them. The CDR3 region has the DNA TGCAGTGCGAGGGGGGGGGCCCCTAGATCCTACGAGCAGTACTTC. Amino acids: CSARGGAPRSYEQYF.

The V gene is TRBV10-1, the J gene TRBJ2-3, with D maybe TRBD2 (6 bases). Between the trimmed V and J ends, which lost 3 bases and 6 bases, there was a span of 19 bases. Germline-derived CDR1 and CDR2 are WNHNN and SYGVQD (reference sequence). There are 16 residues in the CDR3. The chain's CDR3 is CASSDPWRGFGDTQYF. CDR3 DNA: TGCGCCAGCAGTGATCCGTGGCGGGGCTTTGGCGATACGCAGTATTTT.

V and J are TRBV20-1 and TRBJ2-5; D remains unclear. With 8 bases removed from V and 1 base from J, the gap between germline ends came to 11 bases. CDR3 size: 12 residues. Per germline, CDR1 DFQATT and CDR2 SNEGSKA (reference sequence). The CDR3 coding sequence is TGCAGTACAACGAATCCCCAAGAGACCCAGTACTTC. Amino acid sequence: CSTTNPQETQYF.

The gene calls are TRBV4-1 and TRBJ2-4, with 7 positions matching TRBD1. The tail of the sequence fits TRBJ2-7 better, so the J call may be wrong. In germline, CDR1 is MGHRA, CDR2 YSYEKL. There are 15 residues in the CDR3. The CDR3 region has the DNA TGCGCCAGCAGCGGACGTACCGGGACAGTAAGCGAGCAGTACTTC. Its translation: CASSGRTGTVSEQYF.

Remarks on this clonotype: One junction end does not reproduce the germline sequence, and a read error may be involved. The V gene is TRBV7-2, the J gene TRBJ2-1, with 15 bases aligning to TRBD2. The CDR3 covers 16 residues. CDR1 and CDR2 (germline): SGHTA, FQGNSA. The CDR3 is CASSLGPGLAGGELFF. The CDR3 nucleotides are TGTGCCAGCAGCCTGGGTCCGGGACTAGCGGGGGGTGAGCTGTTCTTC.

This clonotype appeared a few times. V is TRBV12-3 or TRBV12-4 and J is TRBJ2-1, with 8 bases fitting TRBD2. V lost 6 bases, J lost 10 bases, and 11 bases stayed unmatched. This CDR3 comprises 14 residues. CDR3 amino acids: CASSPGLAPSEQFF. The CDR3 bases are TGTGCCAGCAGCCCTGGACTAGCCCCCTCCGAGCAGTTCTTC.

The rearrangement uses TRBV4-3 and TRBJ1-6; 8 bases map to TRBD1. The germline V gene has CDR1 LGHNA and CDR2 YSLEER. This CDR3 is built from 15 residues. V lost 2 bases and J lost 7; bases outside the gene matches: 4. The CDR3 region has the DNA TGCGCCAGCAGCCAAATAACAGGGGGAAATTCACCCCTCCACTTT. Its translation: CASSQITGGNSPLHF.

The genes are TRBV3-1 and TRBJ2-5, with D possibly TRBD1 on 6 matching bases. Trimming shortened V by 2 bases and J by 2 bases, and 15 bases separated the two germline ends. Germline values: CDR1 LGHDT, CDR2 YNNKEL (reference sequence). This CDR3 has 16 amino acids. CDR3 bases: TGTGCCAGCAGCCAACCACCGGGACACGGACAAGAGACCCAGTACTTC. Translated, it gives CASSQPPGHGQETQYF.

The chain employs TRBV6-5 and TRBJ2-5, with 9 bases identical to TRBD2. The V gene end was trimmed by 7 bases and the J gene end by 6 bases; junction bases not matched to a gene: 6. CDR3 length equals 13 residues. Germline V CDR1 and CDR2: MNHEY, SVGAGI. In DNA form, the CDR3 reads TGTGCCAGCAAAGCGGGGGGCGCTAAGACCCAGTACTTC. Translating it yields CASKAGGAKTQYF.

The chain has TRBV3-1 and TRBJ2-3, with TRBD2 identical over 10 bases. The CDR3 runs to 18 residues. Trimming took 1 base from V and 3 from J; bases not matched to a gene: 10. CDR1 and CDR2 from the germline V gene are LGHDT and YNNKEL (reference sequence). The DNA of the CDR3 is TGTGCCAGCAGCCAAGTCCGTGAGCTAGCGGGAGCAACAGATACGCAGTATTTT. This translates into CASSQVRELAGATDTQYF.

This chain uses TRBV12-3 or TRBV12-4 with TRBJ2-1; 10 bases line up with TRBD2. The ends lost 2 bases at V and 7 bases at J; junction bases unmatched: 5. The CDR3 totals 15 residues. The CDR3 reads CASSLPRTSGNEQFF. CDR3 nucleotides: TGTGCCAGCAGTTTACCCCGGACTAGCGGTAATGAGCAGTTCTTC.

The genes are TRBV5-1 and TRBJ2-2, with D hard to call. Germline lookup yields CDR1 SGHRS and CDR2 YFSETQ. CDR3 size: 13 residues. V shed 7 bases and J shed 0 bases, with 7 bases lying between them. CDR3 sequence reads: CASVPANTGELFF. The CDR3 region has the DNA TGCGCCAGCGTTCCGGCGAACACCGGGGAGCTGTTTTTT.

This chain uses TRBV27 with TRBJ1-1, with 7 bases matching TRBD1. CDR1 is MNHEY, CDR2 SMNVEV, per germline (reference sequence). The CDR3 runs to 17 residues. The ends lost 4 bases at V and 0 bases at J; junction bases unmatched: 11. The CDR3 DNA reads TGTGCCAGCAGTTCGGTGTCAACAGGGGTTTTGAACACTGAAGCTTTCTTT. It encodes CASSSVSTGVLNTEAFF.

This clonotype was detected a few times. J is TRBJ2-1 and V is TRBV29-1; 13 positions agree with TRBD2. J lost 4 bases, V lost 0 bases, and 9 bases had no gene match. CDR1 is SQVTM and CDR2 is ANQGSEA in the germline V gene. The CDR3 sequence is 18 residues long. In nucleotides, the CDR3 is TGCAGCGTTGAAGACCGCCCCCAACTAGCGGGAGGGTACAATGAGCAGTTCTTC. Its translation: CSVEDRPQLAGGYNEQFF.

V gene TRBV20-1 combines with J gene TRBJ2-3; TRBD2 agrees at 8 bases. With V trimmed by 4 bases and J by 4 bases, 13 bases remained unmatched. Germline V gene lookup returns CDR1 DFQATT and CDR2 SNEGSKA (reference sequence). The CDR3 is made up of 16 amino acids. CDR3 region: CSATTRGGGISDTQYF. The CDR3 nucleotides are TGCAGTGCTACCACCAGGGGCGGGGGGATCTCAGATACGCAGTATTTT.

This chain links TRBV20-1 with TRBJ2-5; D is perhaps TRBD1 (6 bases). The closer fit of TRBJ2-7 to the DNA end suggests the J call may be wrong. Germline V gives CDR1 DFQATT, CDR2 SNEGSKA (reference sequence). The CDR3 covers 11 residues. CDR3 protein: CSAPGVDEQYF. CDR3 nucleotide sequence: TGCAGTGCCCCAGGGGTGGACGAGCAGTACTTC.

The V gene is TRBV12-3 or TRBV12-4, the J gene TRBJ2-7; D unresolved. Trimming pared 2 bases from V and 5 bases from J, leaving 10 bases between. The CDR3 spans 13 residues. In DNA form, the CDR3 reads TGTGCCAGCAGTTTAAGGCTATTTCACGAGCAGTACTTC. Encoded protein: CASSLRLFHEQYF.

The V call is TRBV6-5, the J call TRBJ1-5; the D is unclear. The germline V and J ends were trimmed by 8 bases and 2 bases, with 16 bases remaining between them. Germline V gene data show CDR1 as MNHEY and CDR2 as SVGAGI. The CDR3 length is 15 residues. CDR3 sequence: CASCPSLGGNQPQHF. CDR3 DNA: TGTGCCAGCTGTCCCTCCCTCGGCGGCAATCAGCCCCAGCATTTT.

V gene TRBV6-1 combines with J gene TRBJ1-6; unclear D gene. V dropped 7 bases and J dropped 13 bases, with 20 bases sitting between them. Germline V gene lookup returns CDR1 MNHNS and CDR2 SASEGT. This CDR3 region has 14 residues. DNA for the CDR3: TGTGCCAGCATCAAGCTTATCGGGATGACCCCCCTCCACTTT. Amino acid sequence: CASIKLIGMTPLHF.

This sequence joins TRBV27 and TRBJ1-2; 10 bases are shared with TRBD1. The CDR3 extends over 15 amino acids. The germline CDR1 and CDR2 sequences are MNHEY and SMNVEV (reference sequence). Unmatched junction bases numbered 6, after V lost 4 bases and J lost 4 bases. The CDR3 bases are TGTGCCAGCAGTTGGGACAGGGGACCTGTCTATGGCTACACCTTC. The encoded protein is CASSWDRGPVYGYTF.

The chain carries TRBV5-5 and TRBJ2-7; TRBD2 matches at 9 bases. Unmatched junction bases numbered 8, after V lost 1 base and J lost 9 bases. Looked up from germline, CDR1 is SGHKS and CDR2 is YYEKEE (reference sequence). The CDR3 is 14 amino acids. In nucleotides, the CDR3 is TGTGCCAGCAGCTTGAATCTCCCGACTAGCGGGCAGTACTTC. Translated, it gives CASSLNLPTSGQYF.

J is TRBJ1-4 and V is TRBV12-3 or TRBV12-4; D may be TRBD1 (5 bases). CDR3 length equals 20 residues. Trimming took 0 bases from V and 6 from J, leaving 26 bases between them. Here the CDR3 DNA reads TGTGCCAGCAGTTTAGCGCTTCGGGGTATCGCGAGGATGGGGCATGAAAAACTGTTTTTT. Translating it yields CASSLALRGIARMGHEKLFF.